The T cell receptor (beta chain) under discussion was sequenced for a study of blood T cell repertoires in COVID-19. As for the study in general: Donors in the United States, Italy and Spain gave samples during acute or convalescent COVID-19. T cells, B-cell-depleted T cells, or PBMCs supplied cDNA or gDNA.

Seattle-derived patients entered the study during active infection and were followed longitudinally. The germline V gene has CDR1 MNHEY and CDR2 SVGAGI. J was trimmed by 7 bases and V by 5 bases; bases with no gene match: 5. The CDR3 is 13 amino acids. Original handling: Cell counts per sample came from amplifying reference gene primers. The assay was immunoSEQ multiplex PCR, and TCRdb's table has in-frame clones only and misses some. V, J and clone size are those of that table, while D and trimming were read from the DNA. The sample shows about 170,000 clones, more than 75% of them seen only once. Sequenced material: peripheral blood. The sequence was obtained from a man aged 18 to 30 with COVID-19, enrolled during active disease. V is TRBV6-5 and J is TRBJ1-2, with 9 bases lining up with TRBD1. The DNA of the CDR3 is TGTGCCAGCAGTCCCGGGACAGGGTCTGGCTACACCTTC. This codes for CASSPGTGSGYTF.